The 14 T cell receptor beta chains in this list originate from one sample, sequenced in a study of shared clonotypes between healthy human individuals. Repertoires were generated with immunoSEQ multiplex PCR, while TCRdb's copy carries only in-frame clones and drops some. The sample consists of about 380,000 clones, around 96% of them appearing once. The sample taken for sequencing was memory CD8+ T cells sorted from blood. Subset given: CD45RO+ cells pooled with CCR7-negative TemRA cells. Receptors were obtained from a man aged 25 to 45 in good health.

This chain uses TRBV6-1 with TRBJ2-7; 12 bases align to TRBD1. With V trimmed by 6 bases and J by 6 bases, 3 bases remained unmatched. Germline loops: CDR1 MNHNS, CDR2 SASEGT. The CDR3 extends over 13 amino acids. CDR3 region: CASSRDRGLEQYF. Written as DNA, the CDR3 is TGTGCCAGCAGCCGGGACAGGGGGCTCGAGCAGTACTTC.

The chain joins TRBV11-2 to TRBJ2-1; D perhaps matches TRBD2 (7 bases). This CDR3 region has 15 residues. In germline, CDR1 is SGHAT, CDR2 FQNNGV. The V end was cut by 7 bases, the J end by 8 bases, with 21 bases between. CDR3 coding DNA: TGTGCCAGCAACCCCCGAGGCGGGGGCGGGGATGAGCAGTTCTTC. This sequence encodes CASNPRGGGGDEQFF. Looking up the rest from reference TRBV11-2 and TRBJ2-1 gives the full variable domain: EAGVAQSPRYKIIEKRQSVAFWCNPISGHATLYWYQQILGQGPKLLIQFQNNGVVDDSQLPKDRFSAERLKGVDSTLKIQPAKLEDSAVYLCASNPRGGGGDEQFFGPGTRLTVL.

The chain links TRBV5-1 to TRBJ1-6; 7 nucleotides line up with TRBD1. This CDR3 spans 15 amino acids. Germline V gene lookup returns CDR1 SGHRS and CDR2 YFSETQ. V lost 4 bases to trimming and J lost 8 bases; unmatched junction nucleotides: 9. The CDR3 coding sequence is TGCGCCAGCAGCCCTCGGGACAGACAATATTCACCCCTCCACTTT. Encoded protein: CASSPRDRQYSPLHF.

The chain recombines TRBV6-1 with TRBJ2-5; D unclear. Germline values: CDR1 MNHNS, CDR2 SASEGT. V was shortened by 1 base and J by 3 bases, with 6 bases between the two germline ends. The CDR3 length is 13 residues. The CDR3 loop is CASSEGVKETQYF. CDR3 DNA: TGTGCCAGCAGTGAAGGTGTGAAAGAGACCCAGTACTTC.

The chain joins TRBV28 to TRBJ2-5, with 7 bases that match TRBD1. The J segment lost 2 bases and the V segment lost 11 bases, leaving 17 bases of the junction unmatched. Germline-derived CDR1 and CDR2 are MDHEN and SYDVKM. The CDR3 has 16 residues. DNA for the CDR3: TGTGCCGCCGGTAGTCCCTCGCGGACAGGTCAAGAGACCCAGTACTTC. The encoded protein is CAAGSPSRTGQETQYF.

The chain is built from TRBV28 and TRBJ2-7; tentative D call: TRBD2 (5 bases). Germline V gene data show CDR1 as MDHEN and CDR2 as SYDVKM. The CDR3 loop spans 15 amino acids. Trimming left V 3 bases short and J 2 bases short, with 14 bases between. The CDR3 is CASSLLGAVAYEQYF. The CDR3 bases are TGTGCCAGCAGTTTGTTAGGAGCGGTTGCCTACGAGCAGTACTTC.

The sample holds a few counts of this clone. This chain joins TRBV7-8 and TRBJ2-1; D may be TRBD2 (5 bases). This CDR3 region has 13 residues. V was pared by 7 bases and J by 7 bases, with 14 bases between. Per the germline V gene, CDR1 is SGHVS and CDR2 is FQNEAQ. The CDR3 nucleotides read TGTGCCAGCATCCCGCTAAGCGGAAATGAGCAGTTCTTC. Its protein is CASIPLSGNEQFF. The variable domain in full, completed from reference TRBV7-8 and TRBJ2-1, reads GAGVSQSPRYKVAKRGQDVALRCDPISGHVSLFWYQQALGQGPEFLTYFQNEAQLDKSGLPSDRFFAERPEGSVSTLKIQRTQQEDSAVYLCASIPLSGNEQFFGPGTRLTVL.

The chain joins TRBV25-1 to TRBJ2-7; 9 nucleotides match TRBD1. CDR1 and CDR2 from the germline V gene are MGHDK and SYGVNS. The CDR3 loop spans 16 amino acids. V was pared by 4 bases and J by 0 bases, with 7 bases of the junction left unmatched. The DNA of the CDR3 is TGTGCCAGCAGTGTACAGGGGGCTGGAAGCTCCTACGAGCAGTACTTC. Residues: CASSVQGAGSSYEQYF.

The rearrangement joins TRBV6-5 to TRBJ1-1; TRBD1 aligns across 8 bases. The length of the CDR3 is 13 residues. The germline CDR1 and CDR2 sequences are MNHEY and SVGAGI. Trimming at V came to 6 bases and at J to 4 bases, leaving 4 bases not matched to a gene. CDR3: CASSRGQVTEAFF. The DNA for the CDR3 is TGTGCCAGCAGCAGGGGACAGGTCACTGAAGCTTTCTTT.

The gene calls are TRBV14 and TRBJ2-1; 11 bases agree with TRBD2. The CDR3 sequence is 19 residues long. The germline gives CDR1 SGHDN, CDR2 FVKESK. V shed 6 bases and J 1 base; nucleotides not matched to a gene: 14. CDR3 residues: CASRRSGTSGSMSYNEQFF. The CDR3 coding sequence is TGTGCCAGCAGAAGATCCGGGACTAGCGGATCAATGTCCTACAATGAGCAGTTCTTC.

The genes are TRBV28 and TRBJ2-7; possibly TRBD1 for D (6 bases). CDR1 MDHEN and CDR2 SYDVKM come from the germline V gene. Between the trimmed V and J ends, which lost 3 bases and 3 bases, there was a span of 15 bases. This CDR3 comprises 15 residues. The CDR3 DNA follows: TGTGCCAGCAGTTTGTTAACAGGGAGTAACTACGAGCAGTACTTC. Translating gives CASSLLTGSNYEQYF.

The chain combines TRBV10-3 with TRBJ1-1; 9 bases agree with TRBD1. Germline trimming cut 8 bases from V and 3 bases from J; bases unmatched to any gene: 7. This CDR3 contains 14 residues. CDR1 is ENHRY, CDR2 SYGVKD, per germline. CDR3 in amino acids: CAIGNRGRDTEAFF. The CDR3 coding sequence is TGTGCCATCGGGAACAGGGGGCGGGACACTGAAGCTTTCTTT.

This sequence joins TRBV19 and TRBJ2-3, with 7 nucleotides matching TRBD2. J lost 4 bases, V lost 11 bases, and 12 bases had no gene match. The germline gives CDR1 LNHDA, CDR2 SQIVND (reference sequence). CDR3 length: 14 residues. In nucleotides, the CDR3 is TGTGCCTCGGTCGGGGACTATGATCCAGATACGCAGTATTTT. As protein: CASVGDYDPDTQYF. Looking up the rest from reference TRBV19 and TRBJ2-3 gives the full variable domain: DGGITQSPKYLFRKEGQNVTLSCEQNLNHDAMYWYRQDPGQGLRLIYYSQIVNDFQKGDIAEGYSVSREKKESFPLTVTSAQKNPTAFYLCASVGDYDPDTQYFGPGTRLTVL.

V gene TRBV29-1 combines with J gene TRBJ2-7, with D unclear. V was shortened by 5 bases and J by 6 bases, with 17 bases between the two germline ends. This CDR3 is built from 13 residues. Germline values: CDR1 SQVTM, CDR2 ANQGSEA. The chain's CDR3 is CSVPGRVSPEQYF. The CDR3 region has the DNA TGCAGCGTTCCCGGACGGGTATCTCCCGAGCAGTACTTC.